This T cell receptor (beta chain) comes out of a study of T cells in Graves' hyperthyroidism and ophthalmopathy (dated by TCRdb to the late 2010s). In terms of the full investigation: Peripheral blood samples were taken at the time of initial diagnosis, prior to any treatment. TCR V-J signatures able to tell the groups apart were searched for in a discovery cohort of 100 patients, of whom about 40 had Graves' ophthalmopathy and 55 to 65 had stable Graves' hyperthyroidism. Prospective prediction of ophthalmopathy was tested in an independent validation cohort consisting of about 19 hyperthyroidism patients and approximately 16 patients who later progressed to ophthalmopathy. In addition, the study compared T-cell repertoires in thyroid tissue and in blood from several Graves' hyperthyroidism patients. The paper reports TCR Vbeta CDR3 sequencing of more than 120 peripheral blood samples: 40 or so ophthalmopathy, over 70 hyperthyroidism and 17 progressor patients. Following sampling, methimazole starting at 30 mg daily was given to hyperthyroidism patients, and high-dose intravenous methylprednisolone was given to ophthalmopathy patients. For training and testing, the roughly 93 patients in the discovery cohort were randomly divided in a 7:3 ratio.

The CDR3 has 13 amino acids, counting the end cysteine and phenylalanine. Here the CDR3 DNA is all that survives: 39 bases in frame from base 1. V drops 6 bases and J drops 0 bases, leaving 8 bases in between. As encoded in the germline V gene, CDR1 is MDHEN while CDR2 is SYDVKM. Findings and caveats that apply to the study as a whole: In validation, the model predicted progression to ophthalmopathy with around 71% sensitivity and over 72% specificity, a median of approximately 6.7 months before onset. Most expanded thyroid clonotypes (frequency above 0.001) were also detected in blood, a finding suggesting that blood repertoires may reflect thyroid immune responses. Ophthalmopathy was separated from stable hyperthyroidism by a 13 V-J signature model, with 85% to 90% sensitivity and 81% to 83% specificity obtained in cross-validation and 80%/75% obtained in testing. Sample size was not statistically predetermined, and blinding of investigators to group allocation was not performed.

In regard to this clonotype: Its antigen is still unknown. A much larger clone differs by one base, so this may be a read error.

Ophthalmopathy patients had moderately to severely active disease, Clinical Activity Score of at least 3, NOSPECS grade of at least 4, and duration under 3 months. The study excluded patients with uncontrolled infections, other autoimmune diseases, pregnancy or lactation. Diagnoses were established on the basis of clinical symptoms, serum thyroxine and TRAb, thyroid ultrasound, and orbital computed tomography. Ficoll-Paque density gradient centrifugation was used to isolate PBMCs from about 10 ml of fresh peripheral blood. Total RNA was extracted with Trizol reagent, and quality was checked on an Agilent 2100 Bioanalyzer. The TCR beta CDR3 regions were amplified from the RNA transcripts. For the first round of RT-PCR on the TCR CDR3, the HTBI primer set was used together with the Qiagen OneStep RT-PCR kit. Libraries were constructed in a second round of multiplex PCR, after which size selection and purification were performed. Libraries were sequenced paired-end with 100 bp reads on an Illumina HiSeq2000. The authors' analysis ran thus. SOAPnuke was used to process the raw data, throwing out any read that contained adapters or uncalled bases, had a mean Phred below 15, or lacked an exact constant-primer or identifier match. COPE v1.2.5 was used to merge high-quality paired reads, and clonotypes were defined as unique nucleotide sequences. Clonotypes were aligned to IMGT TRBV, TRBD and TRBJ reference segments using MiTCR v1.1. Analysis was restricted to V-J combinations with a frequency above 0.0001, which covered approximately 99% of repertoires. A TCS score was defined as the ratio of F50 (clonal expansion) to E x V (chaos), with BLOSUM62-based TCRdist applied between CDR3 peptides within each V-J. Welch's t-statistics and random forest reduced 514 V-J features to roughly 13, which were used in a naive Bayes classifier (R e1071). In TCRdb, the public reads were trimmed at Q25 with fastp and aligned with MiXCR, with productive beta chains retained. Identical CDR3 proteins give one entry, which carries the most common genes and DNA. TCRdb, not the original authors, processed these V and J calls. The sample table lists approximately 690,000 distinct CDR3 sequences, roughly 14% of them with a count of one. Clones ranked in the top ten supply around 12% of the sample.

Sequenced: blood. Recombination linked TRBV28 to TRBJ1-1; a tentative D call is TRBD1 (5 bases match). The source of this sequence is a woman in her forties or fifties with Graves' ophthalmopathy. The DNA sequence reads TGTGCCAGCAGCGACAGTGTGAACACTGAAGCTTTCTTT. This sequence encodes CASSDSVNTEAFF.